This record covers a single TCR beta chain. Its antigen is as yet unknown. The source of the sample is a study of cytomegalovirus exposure and HLA in healthy donors. The study, taken as a whole, reports: 15,000 to 20,000 TCR beta sequences were associated with HLA alleles at 0.05 false discovery rate in a later analysis. TCR beta V segments were, for the most part, productive about 87% or about 30% of the time in an earlier analysis.

PCR employed 60 Vbeta and 13 Jbeta primers. The protocol was immunoSEQ multiplex PCR, while the TCRdb copy is restricted to in-frame clones and leaves out a portion. The repertoire has 100,000 to 150,000 clones, approximately 87% of them found once; the top ten carry roughly 20%. The specimen was PBMCs. The sequence came from a young man in good health and CMV-seropositive.

CDR3 coding DNA: TGTGCCATCAGCTCGACGCGGACAGGGGGAGGTTACGAGCAGTACTTC. Translation: CAISSTRTGGGYEQYF. The gene calls are TRBV10-3 and TRBJ2-7, with 10 positions matching TRBD1. The CDR3 extends over 16 amino acids. Germline assignment: CDR1 ENHRY and CDR2 SYGVKD. With V trimmed by 6 bases and J by 4 bases, 12 bases remained unmatched.